The 26 T cell receptor beta chains below come from one sample, sequenced in a study of CD8+ T cells in alopecia areata. Treatment reported: oral pan-JAK inhibitor, 5-10 mg twice daily. In each case, RNA was isolated and then reverse transcribed into cDNA as the sequencing template. Libraries were prepared by immunoSEQ multiplex PCR; TCRdb keeps only in-frame clonotypes and omits some of them. The table includes 200,000 to 250,000 clones, 64% detected once. The starting material was CD4+ T cells sorted from blood, obtained at week 4, from a patient treated with tofacitinib. The receptors were gathered from a human donor with alopecia areata.

The V gene is TRBV5-1, the J gene TRBJ2-3; 10 nucleotides agree with TRBD1. CDR1 is SGHRS, CDR2 YFSETQ, per germline. V shed 3 bases and J 1 base; nucleotides not matched to a gene: 5. The CDR3 sequence is 16 residues long. The CDR3 loop is CASSSSGQGGTDTQYF. The CDR3 DNA follows: TGCGCCAGCAGCTCATCCGGACAGGGGGGCACAGATACGCAGTATTTT.

The chain employs TRBV5-1 and TRBJ2-6; D remains ambiguous. V gave up 1 base and J gave up 0 bases, with 8 bases separating them. Germline CDR1 reads SGHRS; CDR2 reads YFSETQ. This CDR3 region has 16 residues. This chain's CDR3 is CASSLRTYSGANVLTF. Written as DNA, the CDR3 is TGCGCCAGCAGCTTGAGGACGTACTCTGGGGCCAACGTCCTGACTTTC.

J is TRBJ1-2 and V is TRBV5-4; D is possibly TRBD1 (5 bases). Germline CDR1 SGHNT, CDR2 YYREEE (reference sequence). The V and J ends lost 1 base and 6 bases respectively, with 7 bases between them. The CDR3 consists of 12 residues. The CDR3 loop is CASSLSGDGYTF. In DNA form, the CDR3 reads TGTGCCAGCAGCTTGTCGGGGGATGGCTACACCTTC.

The rearrangement uses TRBV30 and TRBJ2-7; weak D call: TRBD1 (6 bases). Germline V CDR1 and CDR2: GTSNPN, SVGIG (reference sequence). CDR3 length equals 13 residues. Trimming pared 8 bases from V and 0 bases from J, leaving 14 bases between. The CDR3 protein is CAGQQGPSYEQYF. The CDR3 bases are TGTGCCGGTCAACAGGGACCCTCCTACGAGCAGTACTTC. Together with reference TRBV30 and TRBJ2-7, the CDR3 gives the full variable domain: SQTIHQWPATLVQPVGSPLSLECTVEGTSNPNLYWYRQAAGRGLQLLFYSVGIGQISSEVPQNLSASRPQDRQFILSSKKLLLSDSGFYLCAGQQGPSYEQYFGPGTRLTVT.

This clone showed up just a few times. The chain joins TRBV5-6 to TRBJ2-3, with 8 bases matching TRBD2. The J segment lost 6 bases and the V segment lost 4 bases, leaving 7 bases of the junction unmatched. Germline CDR1 SGHDT, CDR2 YYEEEE. The CDR3 covers 14 residues. The CDR3 reads CASSSKSGGDTQYF. The CDR3 DNA sequence: TGTGCCAGCAGCAGCAAAAGCGGGGGTGATACGCAGTATTTT.

The chain links TRBV6-6 to TRBJ1-2; TRBD1 agrees at 8 bases. This CDR3 is built from 16 residues. The germline CDR1 and CDR2 sequences are MNHNY and SVGAGI (reference sequence). Trimming at V came to 6 bases and at J to 5 bases, leaving 14 bases not matched to a gene. CDR3 loop: CASSHGQGPLRYGYTF. In nucleotides, the CDR3 is TGTGCCAGCAGCCACGGACAGGGCCCCCTTAGATATGGCTACACCTTC.

This chain joins TRBV23-1 and TRBJ1-1; the D gene is possibly TRBD1 (6 bases). TRBV23-1 is an ORF; its function is uncertain. The CDR3 sequence is 14 residues long. The V end was cut by 0 bases, the J end by 5 bases, with 10 bases between. The CDR3 here is CASSQSRGGTEAFF. CDR3 sequence (DNA): TGCGCCAGCAGTCAATCCAGGGGAGGGACTGAAGCTTTCTTT.

This chain connects TRBV6-5 to TRBJ2-3; 10 nucleotides match TRBD2. The CDR3 has 16 residues. CDR1 and CDR2 (germline): MNHEY, SVGAGI. After removal of 0 bases from V and 2 bases from J, the junction contained 2 bases not matched to a gene. Here the CDR3 reads CASSYSLAGATDTQYF. CDR3 nucleotides: TGTGCCAGCAGTTACTCGCTAGCGGGGGCCACAGATACGCAGTATTTT.

The chain carries TRBV29-1 and TRBJ1-2; the D is unclear. Trimming removed 7 bases at V and 5 bases at J, with 14 bases between. The CDR3 covers 12 residues. Germline CDR1 is SQVTM and CDR2 is ANQGSEA. This chain's CDR3 is CSADDPRYGYTF. The CDR3 nucleotides are TGCAGCGCTGACGACCCTAGGTATGGCTACACCTTC.

The chain has TRBV10-3 and TRBJ2-1; no definite D call. V gave up 1 base and J gave up 5 bases, with 3 bases separating them. The V gene's germline CDR1 is ENHRY and CDR2 SYGVKD. This CDR3 region has 12 residues. CDR3 in amino acids: CAISEFNNEQFF. DNA for the CDR3: TGTGCCATCAGTGAGTTTAACAATGAGCAGTTCTTC.

This clone has more than one count but fewer than ten. This chain uses TRBV4-2 with TRBJ1-1; the match to TRBD1 covers 7 bases. CDR1 is LGHNA and CDR2 is YNFKEQ in the germline V gene. CDR3 length: 14 residues. V gave up 4 bases and J gave up 3 bases; unmatched junction bases: 5. The CDR3 region has the DNA TGTGCCAGCAGCCCGGGACAGCGGGACACTGAAGCTTTCTTT. It encodes CASSPGQRDTEAFF.

The rearrangement links TRBV28 to TRBJ2-2; D remains ambiguous. Trimming removed 10 bases at V and 5 bases at J, with 8 bases between. Germline CDR1 and CDR2: MDHEN and SYDVKM. The CDR3 extends over 11 amino acids. The CDR3 region has the DNA TGTGCCACATTGGGGACCGGGGAGCTGTTTTTT. Its translation: CATLGTGELFF.

The chain couples TRBV7-2 to TRBJ2-5; D gene uncertain. Germline V gene lookup returns CDR1 SGHTA and CDR2 FQGNSA. The CDR3 has 12 residues. Trimming removed 5 bases at V and 5 bases at J, with 9 bases between. CDR3 bases: TGTGCCAGCAGCCGACCGTTCGAGACCCAGTACTTC. Its protein is CASSRPFETQYF. The variable domain in full, completed from reference TRBV7-2 and TRBJ2-5, reads GAGVSQSPSNKVTEKGKDVELRCDPISGHTALYWYRQSLGQGLEFLIYFQGNSAPDKSGLPSDRFSAERTGGSVSTLTIQRTQQEDSAVYLCASSRPFETQYFGPGTRLLVL.

This clone was observed a single time. This CDR3 reads CASSETRDYGYTF. CDR3 nucleotide sequence: TGTGCCAGCAGTGAAACCAGGGACTATGGCTACACCTTC. The chain recombines TRBV2 with TRBJ1-2, with a possible D match to TRBD1 (5 bases). In germline, CDR1 is SNHLY, CDR2 FYNNEI. V was pared by 2 bases and J by 3 bases, with 7 bases between. The CDR3 runs to 13 residues. Supplemented by reference TRBV2 and TRBJ1-2, the full variable domain reads EPEVTQTPSHQVTQMGQEVILRCVPISNHLYFYWYRQILGQKVEFLVSFYNNEISEKSEIFDDQFSVERPDGSNFTLKIRSTKLEDSAMYFCASSETRDYGYTFGSGTRLTVV.

The V call is TRBV5-1, the J call TRBJ1-1; TRBD1 matches at 7 bases. V gave up 4 bases and J gave up 1 base; unmatched junction bases: 10. The CDR3 extends over 16 amino acids. Germline V gene sequence: CDR1 SGHRS, CDR2 YFSETQ. The CDR3 is CASSLYPTGRNTEAFF. The CDR3 DNA is TGCGCCAGCAGCCTCTACCCGACAGGGAGGAACACTGAAGCTTTCTTT.

The rearrangement joins TRBV25-1 to TRBJ1-2, with D uncertain. The CDR3 has 12 amino acids. The germline V and J ends were trimmed by 4 bases and 4 bases, with 7 bases remaining between them. Per the germline V gene, CDR1 is MGHDK and CDR2 is SYGVNS. The CDR3, as DNA: TGTGCCAGCAGTGTCTCTAGCTATGGCTACACCTTC. Translated, it gives CASSVSSYGYTF.

The V call is TRBV4-1, the J call TRBJ1-2; no clear D gene. V lost 1 base and J lost 8, with 14 bases in between. The V gene's germline CDR1 is MGHRA and CDR2 YSYEKL. This CDR3 has 14 amino acids. The CDR3 region has the DNA TGCGCCAGCAGCCAAGGGATTAGGGATCAAGGCTACACCTTC. Its protein product is CASSQGIRDQGYTF.

The gene calls are TRBV30 and TRBJ1-2; maybe TRBD1 (5 bases). V lost 3 bases, J lost 8 bases, and 16 bases lay in between. This CDR3 spans 13 amino acids. CDR1 and CDR2 (germline): GTSNPN, SVGIG (reference sequence). The CDR3 coding sequence is TGTGCCTGGAGCGCCGGGACCGATTTAGGCTACACCTTC. Translated, it gives CAWSAGTDLGYTF.

This clone was recorded a few times. This chain joins TRBV13 and TRBJ2-3; TRBD2 aligns across 13 bases. V lost 5 bases, J lost 6 bases, and 11 bases stayed unmatched. Germline values: CDR1 PRHDT, CDR2 FYEKMQ (reference sequence). The CDR3 consists of 17 residues. The CDR3 sequence: CASSPRSWTSGGDTQYF. The CDR3 DNA is TGTGCCAGCAGCCCCCGATCCTGGACTAGCGGGGGCGATACGCAGTATTTT.

This clone was detected a few times. The chain employs TRBV29-1 and TRBJ1-5, with 7 positions matching TRBD1. This CDR3 region has 12 residues. The junction had 5 bases not matched to a gene; V was cut back by 7 bases and J by 5 bases. Germline lookup yields CDR1 SQVTM and CDR2 ANQGSEA. The CDR3 spells CSARQGDQPQHF. The CDR3 DNA is TGCAGCGCCAGACAGGGCGATCAGCCCCAGCATTTT. The whole variable domain, remainder taken from reference TRBV29-1 and TRBJ1-5, is SAVISQKPSRDICQRGTSLTIQCQVDSQVTMMFWYRQQPGQSLTLIATANQGSEATYESGFVIDKFPISRPNLTFSTLTVSNMSPEDSSIYLCSARQGDQPQHFGDGTRLSIL.

The chain carries TRBV19 and TRBJ2-7; no definite D call. Germline V gene lookup returns CDR1 LNHDA and CDR2 SQIVND (reference sequence). The CDR3 has 10 amino acids. Deletions cut 7 bases from V and 5 bases from J, with 6 bases between. This chain's CDR3 is CASTMDEQYF. The CDR3 DNA reads as TGTGCCAGTACCATGGACGAGCAGTACTTC.

This chain uses TRBV6-5 with TRBJ2-7, with D unclear. The germline V gene encodes CDR1 MNHEY and CDR2 SVGAGI. This CDR3 spans 12 amino acids. V lost 6 bases and J lost 3, with 9 bases in between. The CDR3 DNA reads as TGTGCCAGCAGGACTGGGAACTACGAGCAGTACTTC. Protein: CASRTGNYEQYF.

The chain combines TRBV5-1 with TRBJ2-7; perhaps TRBD2 as D (6 bases). This CDR3 has 12 residues. V gave up 5 bases and J gave up 9 bases, with 15 bases separating them. Germline assignment: CDR1 SGHRS and CDR2 YFSETQ. In DNA, the CDR3 is TGCGCCAGCAGTGCCGCGGGGAGGCTGCAGTACTTC. This translates into CASSAAGRLQYF.

The chain couples TRBV19 to TRBJ2-1, with D possibly being TRBD2 (5 bases). The CDR3 is 15 amino acids. Germline values: CDR1 LNHDA, CDR2 SQIVND (reference sequence). Trimming took 7 bases from V and 1 from J, leaving 14 bases between them. CDR3 DNA sequence: TGTGCCAGTACCCTCGGAGGTTTTTCCTACAATGAGCAGTTCTTC. It translates to CASTLGGFSYNEQFF.

In this sample, this clone turned up a few times. The chain carries TRBV6-1 and TRBJ1-6, with TRBD1 matching 9 bases. V lost 9 bases and J lost 7; bases outside the gene matches: 10. This CDR3 has 15 amino acids. Germline-derived CDR1 and CDR2 are MNHNS and SASEGT. The CDR3, as DNA: TGTGCCAGTATCCGGGGGGACAGGGAAAATTCACCCCTCCACTTT. Its translation: CASIRGDRENSPLHF.

The CDR3 here is CAWKALAYEQYF. CDR3 bases: TGTGCCTGGAAGGCCCTAGCCTACGAGCAGTACTTC. V gene TRBV30 combines with J gene TRBJ2-7; no clear D. The germline V gene encodes CDR1 GTSNPN and CDR2 SVGIG (reference sequence). The ends were cut back, 4 bases at V and 2 bases at J, with 9 bases in the middle. This CDR3 has 12 amino acids.